The 12 T cell receptor beta chains presented below share a single source sample, sequenced in a study of T cells in Graves' hyperthyroidism and ophthalmopathy. Amplified TCR beta CDR3 regions derived from RNA transcripts. An initial round of RT-PCR targeting the TCR CDR3 relied on the HTBI primer set. TCRdb processed the multiplex PCR reads anew with MiXCR; each CDR3 protein has one entry. The repertoire holds about 420,000 distinct CDR3 sequences, with roughly 13% as singletons. The sample was blood. These receptors were collected from a woman between 18 and 29 years old with Graves' hyperthyroidism.

This chain connects TRBV5-4 to TRBJ2-1; no firm D call. Germline assignment: CDR1 SGHNT and CDR2 YYREEE (reference sequence). Trimming left V 7 bases short and J 4 bases short, with 18 bases between. This CDR3 comprises 15 residues. The CDR3 DNA follows: TGTGCCAGCCTGCTGTCGCCGGAGCCATACAATGAGCAGTTCTTC. This sequence encodes CASLLSPEPYNEQFF.

The sample holds a few counts of this clonotype. The chain is built from TRBV20-1 and TRBJ2-1; 12 bases are shared with TRBD1. The CDR3 runs to 19 residues. V trimming: 6 bases; J trimming: 0 bases; junction bases outside the gene matches: 15. The germline V gene has CDR1 DFQATT and CDR2 SNEGSKA (reference sequence). Written as DNA, the CDR3 is TGCAGTGCCTTAACTCCGGGACAGGGGGCACTAAGCTCCTACAATGAGCAGTTCTTC. Residues: CSALTPGQGALSSYNEQFF.

In this sample, this clonotype turned up many times. The chain recombines TRBV2 with TRBJ2-3; TRBD2 aligns across 9 bases. J lost 1 base, V lost 4 bases, and 6 bases had no gene match. CDR1 is SNHLY, CDR2 FYNNEI, per germline. CDR3 length: 16 residues. The CDR3 region has the DNA TGTGCCAGCAGTGTTGGCGGGAGGGCGGGCACAGATACGCAGTATTTT. Its translation: CASSVGGRAGTDTQYF.

The genes are TRBV11-2 and TRBJ1-1; 8 bases fit TRBD1. CDR3 length: 15 residues. Germline V gene lookup returns CDR1 SGHAT and CDR2 FQNNGV. V lost 1 base to trimming and J lost 6 bases; unmatched junction nucleotides: 7. The CDR3 here is CASSLGQGAFAEAFF. The CDR3 nucleotides read TGTGCCAGCAGCTTAGGGCAGGGGGCATTTGCTGAAGCTTTCTTT.

This clonotype was counted many times. The gene calls are TRBV7-3 and TRBJ1-6; D perhaps matches TRBD1 (6 bases). Germline CDR1 reads SGHTA; CDR2 reads FQGTGA. CDR3 length: 14 amino acids. The V end was cut by 4 bases, the J end by 7 bases, with 11 bases between. CDR3 coding DNA: TGTGCCAGCAGCTCGACAGGACCAAATTCACCCCTCCACTTT. This codes for CASSSTGPNSPLHF.

Many counts were recorded for this clonotype. The chain joins TRBV27 to TRBJ1-2; a possible D gene is TRBD1 (6 bases). This CDR3 has 14 amino acids. V was cut by 2 bases and J by 7 bases, with 14 bases left in between. Germline V gene data show CDR1 as MNHEY and CDR2 as SMNVEV (reference sequence). In DNA, the CDR3 is TGTGCCAGCAGTTTAGCCGGGGGCGCCCGTGGCTACACCTTC. This codes for CASSLAGGARGYTF.

This clonotype was observed a handful of times. The J gene is TRBJ2-1, the V gene TRBV15, with 8 nucleotides matching TRBD2. This CDR3 spans 17 amino acids. The ends lost 5 bases at V and 3 bases at J; junction bases unmatched: 12. Per the germline V gene, CDR1 is LNHNV and CDR2 is YYDKDF (reference sequence). The DNA for the CDR3 is TGTGCCACCAGCGGGAGTCGGGGGGGCGCCGACTACAATGAGCAGTTCTTC. Translated, it gives CATSGSRGGADYNEQFF.

This clonotype was seen a few times. This chain joins TRBV7-9 and TRBJ2-1; 10 bases align to TRBD2. The CDR3 totals 17 residues. J lost 5 bases, V lost 1 base, and 8 bases had no gene match. Germline CDR1 SEHNR, CDR2 FQNEAQ (reference sequence). The CDR3, as DNA: TGTGCCAGCAGCTTAGAAAGCGGGAGGGCCTGGGACAATGAGCAGTTCTTC. Protein: CASSLESGRAWDNEQFF.

The rearrangement links TRBV7-8 to TRBJ1-4, with 7 nucleotides matching TRBD1. This CDR3 is 15 amino acids long. V dropped 4 bases and J dropped 4; count of bases not matched to a gene: 6. Per the germline V gene, CDR1 is SGHVS and CDR2 is FQNEAQ. The CDR3 DNA follows: TGTGCCAGCAGCTCGAGGACAGGACGTAATGAAAAACTGTTTTTT. Encoded protein: CASSSRTGRNEKLFF.

This clonotype appeared many times. The CDR3 sequence: CAWSTTGRTGYTF. CDR3 DNA: TGTGCCTGGAGTACCACAGGGAGGACGGGCTACACCTTC. J is TRBJ1-2 and V is TRBV30; D might be TRBD1 (6 bases). The CDR3 extends over 13 amino acids. V dropped 2 bases and J dropped 8 bases, with 15 bases sitting between them. Germline V gene sequence: CDR1 GTSNPN, CDR2 SVGIG (reference sequence). Complete variable domain (other parts from reference TRBV30 and TRBJ1-2): SQTIHQWPATLVQPVGSPLSLECTVEGTSNPNLYWYRQAAGRGLQLLFYSVGIGQISSEVPQNLSASRPQDRQFILSSKKLLLSDSGFYLCAWSTTGRTGYTFGSGTRLTVV.

This clonotype appeared many times. The chain carries TRBV12-5 and TRBJ2-1, with 16 nucleotides matching TRBD2. CDR3 length: 18 amino acids. Germline CDR1 LGHNT, CDR2 FRNRAP. V was clipped by 2 bases and J by 3 bases; unmatched bases: 4. CDR3 region: CASGLSGLAGGVYNEQFF. CDR3 DNA: TGTGCTAGTGGTTTGTCGGGACTAGCGGGAGGGGTCTACAATGAGCAGTTCTTC.

This clonotype has at least ten counts. With a much larger clone just one base away, this may be a read error. The rearrangement uses TRBV11-2 and TRBJ2-3; D ambiguous. The V end lost 3 bases, the J end lost 2 bases, and 3 bases lay between the germline ends. The CDR3 extends over 12 amino acids. The germline V gene has CDR1 SGHAT and CDR2 FQNNGV. CDR3 coding DNA: TGTGCCAGCAGCTTCCCCACAGATACGCAGTATTTT. Translated: CASSFPTDTQYF.